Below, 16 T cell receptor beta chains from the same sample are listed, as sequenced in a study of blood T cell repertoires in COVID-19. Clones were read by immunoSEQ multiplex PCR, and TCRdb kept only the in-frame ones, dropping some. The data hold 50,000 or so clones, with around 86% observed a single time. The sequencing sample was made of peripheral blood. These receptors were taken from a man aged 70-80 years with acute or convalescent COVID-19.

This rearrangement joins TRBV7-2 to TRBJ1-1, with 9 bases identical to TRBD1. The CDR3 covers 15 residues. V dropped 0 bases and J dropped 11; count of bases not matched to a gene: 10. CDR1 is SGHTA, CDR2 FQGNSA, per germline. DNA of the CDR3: TGTGCCAGCAGCTTAGCGGGACAGGGCCAAAAGGGGGCTTTCTTT. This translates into CASSLAGQGQKGAFF.

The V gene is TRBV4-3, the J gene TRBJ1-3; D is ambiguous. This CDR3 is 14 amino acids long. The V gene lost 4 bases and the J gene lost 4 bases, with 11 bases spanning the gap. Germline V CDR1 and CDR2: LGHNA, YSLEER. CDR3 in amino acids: CASSPQLSGNTIYF. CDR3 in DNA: TGCGCCAGCAGCCCACAGCTGTCCGGAAACACCATATATTTT.

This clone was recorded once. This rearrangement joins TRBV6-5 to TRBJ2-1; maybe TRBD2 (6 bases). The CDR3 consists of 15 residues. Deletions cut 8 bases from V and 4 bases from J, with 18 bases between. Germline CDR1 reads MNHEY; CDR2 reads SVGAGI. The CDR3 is CASAEEGSPYNEQFF. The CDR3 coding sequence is TGTGCCAGCGCGGAGGAGGGCTCTCCTTACAATGAGCAGTTCTTC.

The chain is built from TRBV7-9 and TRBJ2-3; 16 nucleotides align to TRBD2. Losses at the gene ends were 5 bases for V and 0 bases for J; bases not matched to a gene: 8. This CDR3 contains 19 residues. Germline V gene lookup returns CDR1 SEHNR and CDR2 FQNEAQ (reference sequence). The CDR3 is CASSKGTSGGAISTDTQYF. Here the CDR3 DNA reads TGTGCCAGCAGCAAAGGGACTAGCGGGGGGGCTATTAGCACAGATACGCAGTATTTT.

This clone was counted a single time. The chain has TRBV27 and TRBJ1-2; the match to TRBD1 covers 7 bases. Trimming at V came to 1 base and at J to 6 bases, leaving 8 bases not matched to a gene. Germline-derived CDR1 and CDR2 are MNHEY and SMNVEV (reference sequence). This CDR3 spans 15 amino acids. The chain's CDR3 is CASSLLTGSWHGYTF. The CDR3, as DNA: TGTGCCAGCAGTTTATTGACAGGGTCCTGGCATGGCTACACCTTC.

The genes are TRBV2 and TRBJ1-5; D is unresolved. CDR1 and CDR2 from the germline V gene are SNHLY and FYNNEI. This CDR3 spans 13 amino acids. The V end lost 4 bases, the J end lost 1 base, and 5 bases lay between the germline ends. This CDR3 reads CASSAQSNQPQHF. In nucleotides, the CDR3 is TGTGCCAGCAGTGCGCAGAGCAATCAGCCCCAGCATTTT.

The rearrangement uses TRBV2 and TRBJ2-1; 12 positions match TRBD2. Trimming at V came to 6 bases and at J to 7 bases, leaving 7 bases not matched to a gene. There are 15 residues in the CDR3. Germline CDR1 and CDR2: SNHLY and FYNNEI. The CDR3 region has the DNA TGTGCCAGCAGACTGACTAGCGGGGGCTTGAATGAGCAGTTCTTC. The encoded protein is CASRLTSGGLNEQFF.

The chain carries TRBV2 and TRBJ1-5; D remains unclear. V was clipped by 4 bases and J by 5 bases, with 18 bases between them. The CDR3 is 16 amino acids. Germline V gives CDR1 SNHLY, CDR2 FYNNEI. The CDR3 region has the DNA TGTGCCAGCAGTGTTGGAGGACCCAGCCGAGATCAGCCCCAGCATTTT. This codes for CASSVGGPSRDQPQHF.

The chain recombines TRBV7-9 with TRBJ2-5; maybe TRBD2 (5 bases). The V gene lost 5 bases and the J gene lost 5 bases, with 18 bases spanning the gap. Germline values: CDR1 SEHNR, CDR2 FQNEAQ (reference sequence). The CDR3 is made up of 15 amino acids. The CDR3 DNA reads TGTGCCAGCAGCCCCAACCCCACGGGGTGGGAGACCCAGTACTTC. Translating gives CASSPNPTGWETQYF.

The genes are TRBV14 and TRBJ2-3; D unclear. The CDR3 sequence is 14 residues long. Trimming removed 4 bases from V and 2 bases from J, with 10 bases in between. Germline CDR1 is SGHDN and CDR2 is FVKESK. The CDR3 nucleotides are TGTGCCAGCAGCCTTACTATTTACACAGATACGCAGTATTTT. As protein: CASSLTIYTDTQYF.

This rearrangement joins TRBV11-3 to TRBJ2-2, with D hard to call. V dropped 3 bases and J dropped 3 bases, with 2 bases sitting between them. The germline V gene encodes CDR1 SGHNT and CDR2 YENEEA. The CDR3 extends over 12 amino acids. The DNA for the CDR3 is TGTGCCAGCAGCTTCTACACCGGGGAGCTGTTTTTT. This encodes CASSFYTGELFF.

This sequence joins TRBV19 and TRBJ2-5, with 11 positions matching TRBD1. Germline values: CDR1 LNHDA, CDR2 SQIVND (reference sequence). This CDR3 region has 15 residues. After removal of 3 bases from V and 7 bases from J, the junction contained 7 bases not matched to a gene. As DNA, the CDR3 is TGTGCCAGTAGTATCTACGGACAGGGGGCCGGGACCCAGTACTTC. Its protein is CASSIYGQGAGTQYF.

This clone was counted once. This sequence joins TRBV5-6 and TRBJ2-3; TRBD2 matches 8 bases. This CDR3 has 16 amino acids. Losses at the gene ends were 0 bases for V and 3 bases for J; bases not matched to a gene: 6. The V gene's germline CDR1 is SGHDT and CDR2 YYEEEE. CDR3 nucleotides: TGTGCCAGCAGCTTGGCCGCCGGGACTAGGACAGATACGCAGTATTTT. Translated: CASSLAAGTRTDTQYF.

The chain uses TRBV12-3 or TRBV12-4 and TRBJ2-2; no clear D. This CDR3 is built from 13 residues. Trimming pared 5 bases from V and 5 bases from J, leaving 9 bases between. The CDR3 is CASSLSWTGELFF. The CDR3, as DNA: TGTGCCAGCAGTCTATCTTGGACCGGGGAGCTGTTTTTT.

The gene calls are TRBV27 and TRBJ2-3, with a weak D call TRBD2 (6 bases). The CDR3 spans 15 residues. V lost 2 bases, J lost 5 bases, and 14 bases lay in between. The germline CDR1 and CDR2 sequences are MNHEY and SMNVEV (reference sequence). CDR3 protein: CASSLMGRSQDTQYF. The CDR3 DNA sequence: TGTGCCAGCAGTTTAATGGGGAGGTCGCAAGATACGCAGTATTTT.

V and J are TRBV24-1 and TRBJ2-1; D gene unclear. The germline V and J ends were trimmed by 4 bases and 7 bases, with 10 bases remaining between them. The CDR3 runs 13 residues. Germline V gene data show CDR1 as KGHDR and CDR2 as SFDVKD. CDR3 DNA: TGTGCCACCAGTGACAACACAGTTAATGAGCAGTTCTTC. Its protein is CATSDNTVNEQFF.